The rows below give T cell receptor beta chains drawn from one sample of a study of blood T cell repertoires in COVID-19. The protocol was immunoSEQ multiplex PCR, while the TCRdb copy is restricted to in-frame clones and leaves out a portion. The sample includes over 15,000 clones, about four fifths of them seen just once. The specimen sequenced was peripheral blood. The receptors were sampled from an elderly man with active COVID-19. Both conserved end residues are part of each CDR3. D genes are given only for firm matches. Not all rows give a size; the values are once, few, many and, for expanded clones, a class.

NA TRBD2 TRBJ2-7 TRBV18 TGTGCCAGCTCACCACGCGACGGGGGGGATTACGAGCAGTACTTC CASSPRDGGDYEQYF
NA NA TRBJ1-3 TRBV28 TGTGCCAGCAGAATGGGACTCACAATATATTTT CASRMGLTIYF
NA NA TRBJ2-2 TRBV2 TGTGCCAGCAAAGCCGGCAGGGACGGGGAGCTGTTTTTT CASKAGRDGELFF
NA NA TRBJ2-2 TRBV7-9 TGTGCCAGCAGCTTCCCAGGGCCCACCGGGGAGCTGTTTTTT CASSFPGPTGELFF
NA NA TRBJ1-5 TRBV24-1 TGTGCCACCGCCCCGGGGAGGGACCACAATCAGCCCCAGCATTTT CATAPGRDHNQPQHF
NA TRBD1 TRBJ2-1 TRBV3-1/TRBV3-2 TGTGCCAGCAGCCCTCGTTCAGGGGGCTCCTACAATGAGCAGTTCTTC CASSPRSGGSYNEQFF
NA TRBD2 TRBJ2-3 TRBV5-4 TGTGCCAGCAGCTTGATGGGCGGGAGAGATACGCAGTATTTT CASSLMGGRDTQYF
NA TRBD1 TRBJ1-6 TRBV5-6 TGTGCCAGCACCAAGACAGGGGAGTCCTATAATTCACCCCTCCACTTT CASTKTGESYNSPLHF
once NA TRBJ2-1 TRBV6-5 TGTGCCAGCAAGACCGACAGGAGCTCCTACAATGAGCAGTTCTTC CASKTDRSSYNEQFF
few TRBD1 TRBJ1-1 TRBV6-5 TGTGCCAGCAGGGACAGGGCGGTCACTGAAGCTTTCTTT CASRDRAVTEAFF
few NA TRBJ1-2 TRBV7-9 TGTGCCAGCAGCCCGAAAGGGGTTAGCTATGGCTACACCTTC CASSPKGVSYGYTF
NA NA TRBJ2-5 TRBV27 TGTGCCAGCAGTTTATATGGAGGGTTCCAAGAGACCCAGTACTTC CASSLYGGFQETQYF
NA TRBD2 TRBJ2-7 TRBV5-8 TGTGCCAGCAGCTCCCGGACTAGCGGGGACTCCTACGAGCAGTACTTC CASSSRTSGDSYEQYF
NA NA TRBJ2-4 TRBV24-1 TGTGCCACCAGGATGACTAGTGGGGGTAACCCCAAAAACATTCAGTACTTC CATRMTSGGNPKNIQYF
few NA TRBJ1-4 TRBV9 TGTGCCAGCAGCGTTCAGGCAACTAATGAAAAACTGTTTTTT CASSVQATNEKLFF
NA TRBD2 TRBJ2-7 TRBV29-1 TGCAGCGTTGCCCAGCGGGACTCCTACGAGCAGTATTTC CSVAQRDSYEQYF
NA TRBD2 TRBJ2-1 TRBV18 TGTGCCAGCTCACGACCGGGACTACTGAACAATGAGCAGTTCTTC CASSRPGLLNNEQFF
NA TRBD2 TRBJ2-3 TRBV15 TGTGCCACCAGCGGCCCGGGACTAGCCGACACAGATACGCAGTATTTT CATSGPGLADTDTQYF
once TRBD2 TRBJ2-2 TRBV24-1 TGTGCCACCAGTGGCGATACGACTAGCGGGAGTACCCCCGGGGAGCTGTTTTTT CATSGDTTSGSTPGELFF
NA TRBD2 TRBJ2-3 TRBV5-1 TGCGCCAGCAGCTTAGGACTAGCTTTTGATACGCAGTATTTT CASSLGLAFDTQYF
NA NA TRBJ2-5 TRBV6-5 TGTGCCAGCAGTTACGAGGCAGGGCGCGGGACCGGGACCCAGTACTTC CASSYEAGRGTGTQYF
NA NA TRBJ2-7 TRBV10-3 TGTGCCATCAGCCTACAGGGTTACGAGCAGTACTTC CAISLQGYEQYF
NA TRBD1 TRBJ2-1 TRBV5-8 TGTGCCAGCAGCCCTGGGACAGGGAATTTATTCGATGAGCAGTTCTTC CASSPGTGNLFDEQFF
NA TRBD2 TRBJ2-7 TRBV2 TGTGCCAGCAAGGCTAGCGGGAGTCTTGGCTACGAGCAGTACTTC CASKASGSLGYEQYF
few TRBD1 TRBJ2-2 TRBV30 TGTGCCTGGAGTCGGGACAGGGGGTCCACCGGGGAGCTGTTTTTT CAWSRDRGSTGELFF
NA NA TRBJ2-7 TRBV29-1 TGCAGCGTTAGGAGGGACCCCCGGGAGCAGTACTTC CSVRRDPREQYF
NA NA TRBJ1-5 TRBV19 TGTGCCAGTAGTCCCGGGGGGGGCCGCAATCAGCCCCAGCATTTT CASSPGGGRNQPQHF
once NA TRBJ1-2 TRBV28 TGTGCCAGCAGTTTTGGGGGCAGGGGTTTCGGCTACACCTTC CASSFGGRGFGYTF
once NA TRBJ1-2 TRBV10-3 TGTGCCATCAGGCGGGATACAACCTATGGCTACACCTTC CAIRRDTTYGYTF